This passage covers 5 T cell receptor beta chains from one sample sequenced in a study of Ad26.COV2.S vaccination and SARS-CoV-2 variants. Indicated treatment: around 19 received Ad26.COV2.S at low or high dose, single or two shots; 5 received placebo; per-sample allocation not given. The samples were gathered on day 63 after the first injection of vaccine or placebo. The assay was immunoSEQ multiplex PCR, and TCRdb's table has in-frame clones only and misses some. The top ten hold nearly 1.5% of the sample, which has about 680,000 clones, around 92% seen once. Sequencing was performed on peripheral blood, taken in a trial of Ad26.COV2.S vaccine versus placebo. These receptors were obtained from a person aged 18-65 years who received the Ad26.COV2.S COVID-19 vaccine or a placebo.

J is TRBJ2-7 and V is TRBV2; 10 bases are shared with TRBD1. The CDR3 is 15 amino acids. From germline, CDR1 is SNHLY and CDR2 FYNNEI. V lost 6 bases and J lost 6; bases outside the gene matches: 11. This CDR3 reads CASSPEWTGGREQYF. The CDR3 DNA reads TGTGCCAGCAGCCCAGAATGGACAGGGGGACGCGAGCAGTACTTC.

This chain connects TRBV19 to TRBJ1-2; a weak D match, TRBD1 (6 bases). The V end was cut by 4 bases, the J end by 4 bases, with 16 bases between. In germline, CDR1 is LNHDA, CDR2 SQIVND (reference sequence). The CDR3 spans 15 residues. The CDR3 DNA reads TGTGCCAGTAGTACCAGGACAGAGACCTTCTATGGCTACACCTTC. Its protein is CASSTRTETFYGYTF. Using reference TRBV19 and TRBJ1-2 for the parts outside the CDR3, the full variable domain is DGGITQSPKYLFRKEGQNVTLSCEQNLNHDAMYWYRQDPGQGLRLIYYSQIVNDFQKGDIAEGYSVSREKKESFPLTVTSAQKNPTAFYLCASSTRTETFYGYTFGSGTRLTVV.

The chain employs TRBV11-2 and TRBJ2-5; weak D call: TRBD2 (6 bases). Germline loops: CDR1 SGHAT, CDR2 FQNNGV. CDR3 length equals 15 residues. V was shortened by 3 bases and J by 5 bases, with 16 bases between the two germline ends. Written as DNA, the CDR3 is TGTGCCAGCAGCTTCAACGGGGGAGAGTTGGAGACCCAGTACTTC. Protein product: CASSFNGGELETQYF.

This clone was found once. The rearrangement joins TRBV19 to TRBJ2-3; 7 nucleotides match TRBD2. From germline, CDR1 is LNHDA and CDR2 SQIVND (reference sequence). CDR3 size: 14 residues. Trimming took 3 bases from V and 8 from J; bases not matched to a gene: 8. CDR3 residues: CASSMGGVPGTQYF. CDR3 DNA: TGTGCCAGTAGTATGGGGGGGGTCCCGGGTACGCAGTATTTT.

The chain combines TRBV9 with TRBJ2-2; 9 bases are shared with TRBD1. Germline CDR1 is SGDLS and CDR2 is YYNGEE. J gave up 6 bases and V 0 bases, and 6 bases lay outside the gene matches. There are 16 residues in the CDR3. The CDR3 is CASSVGGQGVSGELFF. The CDR3 DNA reads TGTGCCAGCAGCGTAGGGGGACAGGGAGTTTCCGGGGAGCTGTTTTTT. Based on the CDR3 plus reference TRBV9 and TRBJ2-2, the full variable domain is DSGVTQTPKHLITATGQRVTLRCSPRSGDLSVYWYQQSLDQGLQFLIQYYNGEERAKGNILERFSAQQFPDLHSELNLSSLELGDSALYFCASSVGGQGVSGELFFGEGSRLTVL.